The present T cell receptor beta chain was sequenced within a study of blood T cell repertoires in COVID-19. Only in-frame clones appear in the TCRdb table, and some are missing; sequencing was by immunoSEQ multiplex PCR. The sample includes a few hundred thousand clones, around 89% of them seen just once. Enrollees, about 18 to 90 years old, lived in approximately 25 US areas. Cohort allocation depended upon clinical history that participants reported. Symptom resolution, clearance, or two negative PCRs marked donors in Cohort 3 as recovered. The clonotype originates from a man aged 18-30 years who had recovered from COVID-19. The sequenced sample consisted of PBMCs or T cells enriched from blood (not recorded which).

CDR3 sequence reads: CASSFTGGGGNTIYF. The CDR3, as DNA: TGTGCCAGCAGTTTTACAGGGGGCGGGGGAAACACCATATATTTT. This sequence joins TRBV2 and TRBJ1-3; the match to TRBD1 covers 9 bases. The CDR3 is made up of 15 amino acids. Trimming cost V 5 bases and J 4 bases; bases outside gene matches: 6. Germline V gene sequence: CDR1 SNHLY, CDR2 FYNNEI.